Listed here are 3 T cell receptor beta chains from one sample, sequenced in a study of blood T cell repertoires in COVID-19. Measured with immunoSEQ multiplex PCR; TCRdb has only the in-frame clones, and not every one. Of approximately 330,000 clones listed, 80% to 90% were seen once; the top ten hold more than 7.5%. The sample taken for sequencing was peripheral blood. The receptors here all came from a man aged 25-40 years with COVID-19, enrolled during active disease.

The chain is built from TRBV2 and TRBJ1-2, with D uncertain. Trimming removed 6 bases at V and 5 bases at J, with 19 bases between. Germline lookup yields CDR1 SNHLY and CDR2 FYNNEI. CDR3 length: 15 amino acids. CDR3 nucleotides: TGTGCCAGCAGAACTAACAACGCCCAATTATATGGCTACACCTTC. It is translated as CASRTNNAQLYGYTF. Full variable domain (rest looked up from reference TRBV2 and TRBJ1-2): EPEVTQTPSHQVTQMGQEVILRCVPISNHLYFYWYRQILGQKVEFLVSFYNNEISEKSEIFDDQFSVERPDGSNFTLKIRSTKLEDSAMYFCASRTNNAQLYGYTFGSGTRLTVV.

The genes are TRBV7-9 and TRBJ2-2; possibly TRBD1 for D (5 bases). Deletions cut 11 bases from V and 5 bases from J, with 18 bases between. Germline-derived CDR1 and CDR2 are SEHNR and FQNEAQ (reference sequence). CDR3 length: 14 amino acids. CDR3 loop: CALQSSAGTGELFF. The CDR3 bases are TGTGCCCTCCAATCATCGGCAGGGACCGGGGAGCTGTTTTTT.

V and J are TRBV3-1 (or the pseudogene TRBV3-2) and TRBJ2-7; 9 positions match TRBD2. The junction had 20 bases not matched to a gene; V was cut back by 4 bases and J by 4 bases. The CDR3 loop spans 19 amino acids. Germline lookup yields CDR1 LGHDT and CDR2 YNNKEL (reference sequence). The CDR3 DNA reads TGTGCCAGCAGCCTATTACCACCTATAGCGGGAGTTGGGATATACGAGCAGTACTTC. Translating gives CASSLLPPIAGVGIYEQYF.